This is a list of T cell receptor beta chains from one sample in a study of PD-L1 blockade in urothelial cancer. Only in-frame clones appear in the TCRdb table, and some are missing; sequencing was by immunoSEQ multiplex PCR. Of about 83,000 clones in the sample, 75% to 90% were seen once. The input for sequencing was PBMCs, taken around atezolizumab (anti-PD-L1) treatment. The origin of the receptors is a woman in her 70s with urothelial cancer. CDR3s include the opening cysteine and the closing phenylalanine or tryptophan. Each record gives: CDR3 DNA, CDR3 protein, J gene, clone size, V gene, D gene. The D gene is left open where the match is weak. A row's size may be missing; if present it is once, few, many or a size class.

CDR3 DNA: TGTGCCAGCAGCGTAGAGGAAACAGGCATTTATGGCTACACCTTC
CDR3 protein: CASSVEETGIYGYTF
J gene: TRBJ1-2
clone size: NA
V gene: TRBV9
D gene: NA

CDR3 DNA: TGCGCCAGCAGACGTAGAGGGACTAGCGGGACCACCTTGGAGGTCGTAGAGACCCAGTACTTC
CDR3 protein: CASRRRGTSGTTLEVVETQYF
J gene: TRBJ2-5
clone size: NA
V gene: TRBV5-1
D gene: TRBD2

CDR3 DNA: TGTGCCAGCTCACCAATTCAGGGTTGGAACACTGAAGCTTTCTTT
CDR3 protein: CASSPIQGWNTEAFF
J gene: TRBJ1-1
clone size: once
V gene: TRBV18
D gene: NA

CDR3 DNA: TGTGCCAGCAGTCGACAGGGGACCGGGGAGCTGTTTTTT
CDR3 protein: CASSRQGTGELFF
J gene: TRBJ2-2
clone size: NA
V gene: TRBV28
D gene: TRBD1

CDR3 DNA: TGTGCCTGGATGCAGGGGCTTAGCACAGATACGCAGTATTTT
CDR3 protein: CAWMQGLSTDTQYF
J gene: TRBJ2-3
clone size: NA
V gene: TRBV30
D gene: NA

CDR3 DNA: TGTGCCAGCAGCTTATCGTACCACAGGGCGGCAGATACGCAGTATTTT
CDR3 protein: CASSLSYHRAADTQYF
J gene: TRBJ2-3
clone size: NA
V gene: TRBV7-2
D gene: NA

CDR3 DNA: TGTGCCAGCAGCTTAAGGGCGGGGGCCGTCTTCTACGAGCAGTACTTC
CDR3 protein: CASSLRAGAVFYEQYF
J gene: TRBJ2-7
clone size: once
V gene: TRBV7-2
D gene: NA

CDR3 DNA: TGTGCCAGCAGGACTAGCGGGAGGTACGAGCAGTACTTC
CDR3 protein: CASRTSGRYEQYF
J gene: TRBJ2-7
clone size: NA
V gene: TRBV28
D gene: TRBD2

CDR3 DNA: TGTGCCAGCAGTCCACAGGGATCATATCAGCCCCAGCATTTT
CDR3 protein: CASSPQGSYQPQHF
J gene: TRBJ1-5
clone size: NA
V gene: TRBV2
D gene: NA

CDR3 DNA: TGTGCCAGCAGCCCAAGCGCTAGGACAGGGTTGAACACCGGGGAGCTGTTTTTT
CDR3 protein: CASSPSARTGLNTGELFF
J gene: TRBJ2-2
clone size: NA
V gene: TRBV11-2
D gene: TRBD1

CDR3 DNA: TGTGCCAGCAGCTTAGGGTGGGCAGGGGAAGCATATGGCTACACCTTC
CDR3 protein: CASSLGWAGEAYGYTF
J gene: TRBJ1-2
clone size: NA
V gene: TRBV7-2
D gene: NA

CDR3 DNA: TGTGCCAGCAGCCAAGCGTTGTGGGAGATGTGGACAGATACGCAGTATTTT
CDR3 protein: CASSQALWEMWTDTQYF
J gene: TRBJ2-3
clone size: NA
V gene: TRBV4-2
D gene: NA